This T cell receptor beta chain was recorded in a study of blood T cell repertoires in COVID-19. For the study at large: The United States, Italy and Spain supplied acute and convalescent COVID-19 samples. From T cells, B-cell-depleted T cells, or PBMCs came the material, which was cDNA or gDNA.

Patients from Seattle were sampled longitudinally, starting during active infection. Germline CDR1 LNHNV, CDR2 YYDKDF (reference sequence). This CDR3 has 15 residues. The V gene lost 5 bases and the J gene lost 0 bases, with 13 bases spanning the gap. Authors' processing steps: Reference gene primers were amplified, and this amplification served to estimate nucleated cell counts. Measured with immunoSEQ multiplex PCR; TCRdb has only the in-frame clones, and not every one. V, J and clone size are taken as reported in that table, and D and trimming were inferred from the DNA itself. This sample carries tens of thousands of clones, around nine tenths of them seen once, and the ten largest clones take approximately 5.4%.

Sample: peripheral blood. This clonotype originated in a man between 60 and 75 years old with COVID-19, enrolled during active disease. V is TRBV15 and J is TRBJ1-1, with D maybe TRBD1 (5 bases). Here the CDR3 reads CATSLGGAMNTEAFF. CDR3 nucleotides: TGTGCCACCAGCCTTGGAGGGGCAATGAACACTGAAGCTTTCTTT.